This T cell receptor beta chain was sequenced for a study of blood T cells in healthy people across ages. Through a sample-barcoded 5' primer and a J-beta primer mix, a second PCR was run for 7 to 11 cycles. A 12-random-nucleotide template-switch adaptor tagged each cDNA molecule. One entry per CDR3 protein results from TCRdb running MiXCR on the 5' RACE reads. The sample contains over 600,000 distinct CDR3 sequences, around 43% of which appear only once. Trimming took off 8 bases at V and 9 bases at J, with 11 bases between the two ends. The CDR3 has 11 residues. Germline V lookup: CDR1 MNHEY, CDR2 SVGAGI.

The V gene is TRBV6-5, the J gene TRBJ2-1; D gene ambiguous. Sequencing used blood. The sequence was collected from a man older than 75 in good health. The DNA of the CDR3 is TGTGCCAGCTTTACGGAGTTTGAGCAGTTCTTC. It specifies CASFTEFEQFF.